These 3 T cell receptor beta chains were sequenced from one sample in a study of blood T cell repertoires in COVID-19. Profiled with immunoSEQ multiplex PCR; TCRdb holds only in-frame clones, not every one. This table has under 200,000 clones, about 83% appearing once. Sequencing was carried out using peripheral blood. These receptors were taken from a man in his sixties with acute or convalescent COVID-19.

V gene TRBV6-1 combines with J gene TRBJ1-5; possibly TRBD1 for D (5 bases). With 1 base removed from V and 6 bases from J, the gap between germline ends came to 7 bases. This CDR3 is built from 13 residues. Germline V lookup: CDR1 MNHNS, CDR2 SASEGT. CDR3 DNA: TGTGCCAGCAGTGAAGACAGGATTCAGCCCCAGCATTTT. Its translation is CASSEDRIQPQHF.

The rearrangement links TRBV11-2 to TRBJ2-3; D is possibly TRBD2 (6 bases). Trimming took 4 bases from V and 2 from J, leaving 13 bases between them. The CDR3 is 15 amino acids. The germline gives CDR1 SGHAT, CDR2 FQNNGV. CDR3 nucleotides: TGTGCCAGCAGCTCCCCGGGACTTCACACAGATACGCAGTATTTT. Translation: CASSSPGLHTDTQYF.

The chain employs TRBV6-1 and TRBJ1-5; TRBD1 might be the D (5 bases). Germline loops: CDR1 MNHNS, CDR2 SASEGT. Trimming cost V 1 base and J 1 base, with 8 bases left between them. The CDR3 has 15 residues. CDR3 in DNA: TGTGCCAGCAGTGAAGGACGGGGGAGCAATCAGCCCCAGCATTTT. This gives the protein CASSEGRGSNQPQHF.